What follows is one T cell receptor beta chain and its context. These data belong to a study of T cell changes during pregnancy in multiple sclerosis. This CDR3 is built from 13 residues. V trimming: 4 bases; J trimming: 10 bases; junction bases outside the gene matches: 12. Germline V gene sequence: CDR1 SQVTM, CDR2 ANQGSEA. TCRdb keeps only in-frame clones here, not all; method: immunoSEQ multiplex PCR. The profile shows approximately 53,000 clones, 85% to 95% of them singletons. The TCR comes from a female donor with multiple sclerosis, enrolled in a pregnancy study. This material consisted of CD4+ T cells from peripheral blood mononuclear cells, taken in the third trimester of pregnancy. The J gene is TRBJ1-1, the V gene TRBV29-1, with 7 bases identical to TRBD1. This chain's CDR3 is CSVAGQGGSGAFF. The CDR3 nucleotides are TGCAGCGTTGCGGGGCAGGGGGGTAGTGGAGCTTTCTTT.